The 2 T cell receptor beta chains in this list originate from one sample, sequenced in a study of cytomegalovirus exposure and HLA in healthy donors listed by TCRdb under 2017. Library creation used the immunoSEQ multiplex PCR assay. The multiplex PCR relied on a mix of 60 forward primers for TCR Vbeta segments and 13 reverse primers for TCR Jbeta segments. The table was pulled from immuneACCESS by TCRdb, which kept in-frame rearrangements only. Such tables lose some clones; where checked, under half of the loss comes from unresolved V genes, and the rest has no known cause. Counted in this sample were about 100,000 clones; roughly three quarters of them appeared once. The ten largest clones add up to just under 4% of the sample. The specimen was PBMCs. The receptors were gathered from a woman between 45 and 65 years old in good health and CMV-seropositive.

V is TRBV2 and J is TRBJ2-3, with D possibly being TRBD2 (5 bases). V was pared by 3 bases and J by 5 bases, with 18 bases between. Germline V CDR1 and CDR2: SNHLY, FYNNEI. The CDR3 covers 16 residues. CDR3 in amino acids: CASSEAIARSRDTQYF. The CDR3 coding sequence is TGTGCCAGCAGTGAGGCCATAGCGAGATCTAGAGATACGCAGTATTTT.

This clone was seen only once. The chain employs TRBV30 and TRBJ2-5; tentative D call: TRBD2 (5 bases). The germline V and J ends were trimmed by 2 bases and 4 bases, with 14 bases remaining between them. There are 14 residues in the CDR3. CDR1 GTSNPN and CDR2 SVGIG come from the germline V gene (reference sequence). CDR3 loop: CAWSMGDYSETQYF. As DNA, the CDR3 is TGTGCCTGGAGTATGGGAGACTACTCAGAGACCCAGTACTTC. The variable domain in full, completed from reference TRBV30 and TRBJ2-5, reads SQTIHQWPATLVQPVGSPLSLECTVEGTSNPNLYWYRQAAGRGLQLLFYSVGIGQISSEVPQNLSASRPQDRQFILSSKKLLLSDSGFYLCAWSMGDYSETQYFGPGTRLLVL.